This is a list of T cell receptor beta chains from one sample in a study of T cells expressing NK-cell markers. One entry per CDR3 protein, without DNA, is what TCRdb gives after re-calling the 5' RACE reads. Its clone listing holds approximately 420,000 distinct CDR3 sequences. Sequencing input: blood T cells: a sorted CD56 or NKG2C T cell subset, CD4+ or CD8+ T cells, or bulk PBMC T cells (not recorded which). The receptors derive from a woman aged 50 to 65 in good health. Both conserved end residues are part of each CDR3.

TRBJ2-2	TRBV10-3	CAIPGQVAGELFF
TRBJ2-4	TRBV5-1	CASSFGQGNIQYF
TRBJ2-1	TRBV28	CASSSGDLDNEQFF
TRBJ1-5	TRBV20-1	CSASASIRSRQPQHF
TRBJ2-1	TRBV5-1	CASSLGRLEQFF
TRBJ2-5	TRBV6-5	CASSYSSRGWEETQYF
TRBJ2-1	TRBV11-2	CASSAYRGTKPNEQFF
TRBJ2-1	TRBV4-1	CASSGREGPYNEQFF
TRBJ2-7	TRBV12-3/TRBV12-4	CASSHGPRAEQYF
TRBJ2-3	TRBV12-3/TRBV12-4	CASRVSGGWADTQYF
TRBJ2-7	TRBV12-3/TRBV12-4	CASSLLRDTYEQYF
TRBJ2-2	TRBV6-6	CASSQEAQGNTGELFF
TRBJ2-3	TRBV12-3/TRBV12-4	CASRRTGTSGRYSDTQYF
TRBJ1-4	TRBV6-1	CASRGGGWTTLNEKLFF
TRBJ2-1	TRBV15	CATSTTSGSSWNEQFF
TRBJ1-5	TRBV15	CATSRDLGDSQPQHF
TRBJ1-5	TRBV5-1	CASSLRRGQPQHF
TRBJ2-5	TRBV5-1	CASSLVGEGKTQYF
TRBJ1-1	TRBV11-3	CASSIRQGTRGLEAFF
TRBJ2-3	TRBV7-9	CASSSQGEADTQYF
TRBJ1-4	TRBV5-1	CASSLMSSLGPNEKLFF
TRBJ2-5	TRBV20-1	CSAETSGRAGGETQYF
TRBJ1-5	TRBV12-3/TRBV12-4	CASSLALLRNQPQHF
TRBJ2-7	TRBV29-1	CSVVRSAGEQYF
TRBJ2-7	TRBV7-9	CASSLAEGLFSYEQYF
TRBJ2-5	TRBV7-2	CASRVDRGIGTQYF
TRBJ2-3	TRBV7-2	CASSLRPGTSGMADTQYF
TRBJ2-1	TRBV3-1	CASSRLAEYNEQFF
TRBJ2-7	TRBV27	CASSKTGSYEQYF
TRBJ2-1	TRBV7-6	CASSFPHSGGSGNEQFF
TRBJ2-3	TRBV10-2	CASSEGQTIPYSDTQYF
TRBJ1-2	TRBV10-3	CAIRGQPDYGYTF
TRBJ2-4	TRBV24-1	CATSGRMEGKNIQYF
TRBJ2-5	TRBV5-5	CASSSVGLREETQYF
TRBJ2-5	TRBV15	CATSPIEREGRGETQYF
TRBJ1-2	TRBV27	CASSLNVGPNYGYTF
TRBJ2-5	TRBV6-6	CASSTDTNQYF
TRBJ2-1	TRBV12-3/TRBV12-4	CASSRSDKQFF
TRBJ1-4	TRBV15	CATSRGPFTGINEKLFF
TRBJ1-4	TRBV5-1	CASSTSGGAGEKLFF
TRBJ1-1	TRBV29-1	CSGTQGIITEAFF
TRBJ1-2	TRBV2	CASSMSSLYGYTF
TRBJ2-1	TRBV4-1	CASSQEAAALVNEQFF
TRBJ2-2	TRBV24-1	CATSGIGTGELFF
TRBJ2-1	TRBV24-1	CATSESGRPFYEQFF
TRBJ1-1	TRBV29-1	CSVAGLQNTEAFF
TRBJ1-1	TRBV30	CAWSFRGGRAFF
TRBJ2-1	TRBV7-8	CASSLGGLAYEQFF
TRBJ2-1	TRBV15	CATSIRGEWAYRDEQFF